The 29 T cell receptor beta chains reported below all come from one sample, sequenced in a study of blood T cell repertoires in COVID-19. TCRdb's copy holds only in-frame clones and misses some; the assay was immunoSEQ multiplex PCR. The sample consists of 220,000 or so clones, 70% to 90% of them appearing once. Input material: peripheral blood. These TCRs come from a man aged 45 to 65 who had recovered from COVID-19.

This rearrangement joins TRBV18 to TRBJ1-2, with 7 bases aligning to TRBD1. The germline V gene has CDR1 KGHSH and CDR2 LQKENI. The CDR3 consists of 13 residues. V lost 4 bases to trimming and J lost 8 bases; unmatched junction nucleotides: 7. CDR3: CASSLTGWEGYTF. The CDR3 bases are TGTGCCAGCTCACTGACAGGGTGGGAAGGCTACACCTTC.

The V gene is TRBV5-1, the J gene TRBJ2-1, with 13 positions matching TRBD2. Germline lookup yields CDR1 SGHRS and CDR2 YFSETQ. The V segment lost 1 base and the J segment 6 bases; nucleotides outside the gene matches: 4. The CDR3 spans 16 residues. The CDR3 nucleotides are TGCGCCAGCAGCTTGACTAGCGGGAGGGCCTTCAATGAGCAGTTCTTC. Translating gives CASSLTSGRAFNEQFF.

CDR3 sequence reads: CASSPGQGRYGYTF. CDR3 sequence (DNA): TGTGCCAGTAGTCCTGGACAGGGAAGGTACGGCTACACCTTC. The V call is TRBV19, the J call TRBJ1-2; TRBD1 agrees at 8 bases. With 5 bases clipped from V and 8 bases from J, the junction kept 10 bases outside the gene matches. The germline CDR1 and CDR2 sequences are LNHDA and SQIVND (reference sequence). The CDR3 is made up of 14 amino acids.

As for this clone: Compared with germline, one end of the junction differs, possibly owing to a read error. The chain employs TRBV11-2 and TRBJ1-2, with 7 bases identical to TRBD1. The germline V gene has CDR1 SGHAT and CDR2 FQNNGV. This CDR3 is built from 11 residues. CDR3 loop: CASSLESGQLF. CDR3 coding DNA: TGTGCCAGCAGCTTGGAGTCGGGACAGTTATTC.

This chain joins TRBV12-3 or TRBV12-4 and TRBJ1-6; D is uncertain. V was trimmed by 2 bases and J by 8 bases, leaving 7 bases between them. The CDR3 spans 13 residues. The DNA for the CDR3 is TGTGCCAGCAGTTTAAAACAGCATTCACCCCTCCACTTT. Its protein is CASSLKQHSPLHF.

The CDR3, as DNA: TGTGCCAGCAGCCAAGAACTAGCGGGCACAGATACGCAGTATTTT. Protein: CASSQELAGTDTQYF. The rearrangement links TRBV4-2 to TRBJ2-3, with 8 bases identical to TRBD2. This CDR3 comprises 15 residues. V was pared by 0 bases and J by 1 base, with 0 bases of the junction left unmatched. Per the germline V gene, CDR1 is LGHNA and CDR2 is YNFKEQ.

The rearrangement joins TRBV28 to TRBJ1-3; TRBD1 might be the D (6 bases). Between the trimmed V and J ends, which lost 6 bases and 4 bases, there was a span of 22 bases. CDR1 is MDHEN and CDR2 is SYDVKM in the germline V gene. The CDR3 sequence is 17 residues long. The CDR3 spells CASRAPPGGTPGNTIYF. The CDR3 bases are TGTGCCAGCAGAGCACCACCCGGGGGGACACCCGGAAACACCATATATTTT. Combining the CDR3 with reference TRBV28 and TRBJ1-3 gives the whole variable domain DVKVTQSSRYLVKRTGEKVFLECVQDMDHENMFWYRQDPGLGLRLIYFSYDVKMKEKGDIPEGYSVSREKKERFSLILESASTNQTSMYLCASRAPPGGTPGNTIYFGEGSWLTVV.

DNA for the CDR3: TGTGCCAGCAGTCAGGACAGCTATGGCTACACCTTC. Protein product: CASSQDSYGYTF. The chain is built from TRBV28 and TRBJ1-2; D possibly corresponds to TRBD1 (6 bases). Per germline, CDR1 MDHEN and CDR2 SYDVKM. The V gene lost 5 bases and the J gene lost 4 bases, with 8 bases spanning the gap. This CDR3 has 12 residues.

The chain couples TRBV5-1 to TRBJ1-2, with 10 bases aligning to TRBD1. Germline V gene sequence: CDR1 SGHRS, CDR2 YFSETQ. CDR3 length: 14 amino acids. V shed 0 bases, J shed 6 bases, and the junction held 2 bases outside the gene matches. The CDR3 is CASSLGQGADGYTF. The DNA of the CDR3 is TGCGCCAGCAGCTTGGGACAGGGGGCGGATGGCTACACCTTC.

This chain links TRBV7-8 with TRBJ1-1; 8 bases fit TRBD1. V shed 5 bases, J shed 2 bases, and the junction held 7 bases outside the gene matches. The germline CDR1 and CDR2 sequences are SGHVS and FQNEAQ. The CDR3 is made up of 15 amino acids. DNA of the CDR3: TGTGCCAGCAGCGCACACAGGGGGGGAAACACTGAAGCTTTCTTT. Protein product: CASSAHRGGNTEAFF.

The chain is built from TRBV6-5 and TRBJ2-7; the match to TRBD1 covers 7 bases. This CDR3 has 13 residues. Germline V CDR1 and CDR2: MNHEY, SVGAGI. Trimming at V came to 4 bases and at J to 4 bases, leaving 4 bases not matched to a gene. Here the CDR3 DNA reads TGTGCCAGCAGTTGGGGACAGTCGTACGAGCAGTACTTC. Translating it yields CASSWGQSYEQYF.

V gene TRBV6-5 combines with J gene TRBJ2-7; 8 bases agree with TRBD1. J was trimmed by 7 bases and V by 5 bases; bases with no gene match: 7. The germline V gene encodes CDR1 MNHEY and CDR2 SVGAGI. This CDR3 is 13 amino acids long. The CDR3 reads CASSPGQAVEQYF. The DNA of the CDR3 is TGTGCCAGCAGTCCGGGACAGGCGGTTGAGCAGTACTTC.

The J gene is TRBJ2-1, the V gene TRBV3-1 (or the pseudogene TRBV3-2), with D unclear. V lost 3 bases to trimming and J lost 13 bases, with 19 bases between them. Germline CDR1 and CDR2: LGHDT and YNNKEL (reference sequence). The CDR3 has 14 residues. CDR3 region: CASSQNYPPAIQFF. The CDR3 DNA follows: TGTGCCAGCAGCCAGAACTACCCCCCAGCAATTCAGTTCTTC.

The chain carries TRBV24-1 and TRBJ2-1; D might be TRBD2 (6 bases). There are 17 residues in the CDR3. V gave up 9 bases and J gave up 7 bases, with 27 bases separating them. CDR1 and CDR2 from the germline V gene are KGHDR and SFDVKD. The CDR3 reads CATGGKGSGRSVNEQFF. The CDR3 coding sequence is TGTGCCACCGGGGGGAAGGGGAGTGGGAGATCGGTAAATGAGCAGTTCTTC.

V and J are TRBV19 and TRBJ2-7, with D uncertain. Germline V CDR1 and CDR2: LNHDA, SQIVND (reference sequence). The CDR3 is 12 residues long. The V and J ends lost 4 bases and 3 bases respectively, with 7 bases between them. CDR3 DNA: TGTGCCAGTAGTAAGCCAGGCTACGAGCAGTACTTC. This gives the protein CASSKPGYEQYF.

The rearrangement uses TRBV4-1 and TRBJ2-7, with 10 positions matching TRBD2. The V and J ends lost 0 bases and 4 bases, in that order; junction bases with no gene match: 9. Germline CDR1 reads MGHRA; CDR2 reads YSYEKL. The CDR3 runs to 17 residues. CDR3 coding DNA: TGCGCCAGCAGCCAAGATCAACTAGCGGGGAGAGTATACGAGCAGTACTTC. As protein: CASSQDQLAGRVYEQYF.

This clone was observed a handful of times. The CDR3 loop is CAILARQGAFGANVLTF. As DNA, the CDR3 is TGTGCCATCCTAGCACGGCAGGGGGCGTTTGGGGCCAACGTCCTGACTTTC. This chain joins TRBV28 and TRBJ2-6; TRBD1 agrees at 8 bases. The CDR3 has 17 amino acids. Germline CDR1 and CDR2: MDHEN and SYDVKM. Trimming cost V 10 bases and J 3 bases; bases outside gene matches: 14.

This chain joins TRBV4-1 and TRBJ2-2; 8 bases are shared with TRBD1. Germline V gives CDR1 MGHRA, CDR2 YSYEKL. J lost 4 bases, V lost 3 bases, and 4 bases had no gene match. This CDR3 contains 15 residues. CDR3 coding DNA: TGCGCCAGCAGCCACCGACAGGGGAGCACCGGGGAGCTGTTTTTT. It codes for CASSHRQGSTGELFF.

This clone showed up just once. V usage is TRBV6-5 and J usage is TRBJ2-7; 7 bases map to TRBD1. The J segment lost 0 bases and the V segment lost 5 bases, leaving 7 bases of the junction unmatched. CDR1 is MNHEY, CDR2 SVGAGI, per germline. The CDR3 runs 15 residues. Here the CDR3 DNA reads TGTGCCAGCAGTACAGACAGGGCTCCCTCCTACGAGCAGTACTTC. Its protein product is CASSTDRAPSYEQYF.

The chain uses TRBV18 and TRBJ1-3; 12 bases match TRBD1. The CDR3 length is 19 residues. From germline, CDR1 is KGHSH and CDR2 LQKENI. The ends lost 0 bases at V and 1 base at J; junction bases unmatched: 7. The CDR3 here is CASSPPGQGARISGNTIYF. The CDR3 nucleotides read TGTGCCAGCTCACCACCGGGACAGGGGGCGCGAATTTCTGGAAACACCATATATTTT.

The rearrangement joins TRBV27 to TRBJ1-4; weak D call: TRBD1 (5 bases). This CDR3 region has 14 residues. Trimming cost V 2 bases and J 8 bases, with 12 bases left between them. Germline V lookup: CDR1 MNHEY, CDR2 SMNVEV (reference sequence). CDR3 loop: CASSLGGMGEKLFF. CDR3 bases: TGTGCCAGCAGTTTAGGGGGGATGGGGGAAAAACTGTTTTTT.

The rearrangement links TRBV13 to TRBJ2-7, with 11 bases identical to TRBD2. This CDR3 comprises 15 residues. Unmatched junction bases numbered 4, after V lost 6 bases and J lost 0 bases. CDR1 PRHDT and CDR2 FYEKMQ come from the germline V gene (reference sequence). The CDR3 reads CASRRLAGSSYEQYF. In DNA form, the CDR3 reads TGTGCCAGCAGAAGACTAGCGGGGAGCTCCTACGAGCAGTACTTC.

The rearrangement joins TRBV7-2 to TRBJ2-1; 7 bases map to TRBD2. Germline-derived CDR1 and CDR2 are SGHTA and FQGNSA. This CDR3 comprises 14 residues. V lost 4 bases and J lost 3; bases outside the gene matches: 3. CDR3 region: CASSSRTSYNEQFF. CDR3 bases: TGTGCCAGCAGCTCCCGGACTAGCTACAATGAGCAGTTCTTC.

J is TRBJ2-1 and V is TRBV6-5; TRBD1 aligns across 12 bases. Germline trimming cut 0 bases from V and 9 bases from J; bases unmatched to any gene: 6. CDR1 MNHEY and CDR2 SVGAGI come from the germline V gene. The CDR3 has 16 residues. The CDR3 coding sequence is TGTGCCAGCAGTTACTCTCGGGACAGGGGGCGGGTTGAGCAGTTCTTC. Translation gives CASSYSRDRGRVEQFF.

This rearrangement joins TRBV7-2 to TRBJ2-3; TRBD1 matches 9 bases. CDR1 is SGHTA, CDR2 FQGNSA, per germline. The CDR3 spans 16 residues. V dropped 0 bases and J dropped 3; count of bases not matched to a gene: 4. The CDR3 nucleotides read TGTGCCAGCAGCTTAGCCGGACAGGGGAGGACAGATACGCAGTATTTT. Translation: CASSLAGQGRTDTQYF.

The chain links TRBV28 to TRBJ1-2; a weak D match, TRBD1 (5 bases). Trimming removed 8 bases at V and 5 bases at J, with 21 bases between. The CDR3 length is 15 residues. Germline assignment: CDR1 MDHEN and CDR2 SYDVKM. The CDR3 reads CASGGEGRGAYGYTF. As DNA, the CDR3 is TGTGCCAGCGGGGGGGAAGGAAGAGGGGCGTATGGCTACACCTTC.

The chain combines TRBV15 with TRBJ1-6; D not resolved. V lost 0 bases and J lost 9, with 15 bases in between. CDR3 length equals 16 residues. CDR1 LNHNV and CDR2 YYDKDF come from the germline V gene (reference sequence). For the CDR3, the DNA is TGTGCCACCAGCAGAGATTACGTGACATTCCCTTCACCCCTCCACTTT. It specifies CATSRDYVTFPSPLHF.

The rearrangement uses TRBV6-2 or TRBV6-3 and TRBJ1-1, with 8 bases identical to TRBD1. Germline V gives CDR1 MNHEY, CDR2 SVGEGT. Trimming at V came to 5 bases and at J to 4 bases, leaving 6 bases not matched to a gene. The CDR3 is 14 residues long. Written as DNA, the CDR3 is TGTGCCAGCAGTAATCAGGGGGCGGTCACTGAAGCTTTCTTT. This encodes CASSNQGAVTEAFF.

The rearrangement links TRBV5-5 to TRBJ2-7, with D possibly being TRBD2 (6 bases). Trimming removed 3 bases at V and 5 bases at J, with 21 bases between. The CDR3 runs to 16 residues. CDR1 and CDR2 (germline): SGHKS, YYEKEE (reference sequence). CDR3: CASSSRVGGAVDEQYF. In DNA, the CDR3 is TGTGCCAGCAGCTCCCGGGTTGGAGGGGCAGTCGACGAGCAGTACTTC.